This T cell receptor (beta chain) derives from a study of T cell clonotyping in hematopoietic cell transplantation. Data came from immunoSEQ multiplex PCR; TCRdb stores just in-frame clones and leaves some out. Of some 13,000 clones listed, about nine tenths were seen once; the top ten hold approximately 7.8%. Germline CDR1 and CDR2: LGHNA and YNFKEQ. Between the trimmed V and J ends, which lost 0 bases and 4 bases, there was a span of 9 bases. The CDR3 has 14 residues. This clonotype originated in a female patient in her fifties who had an allogeneic stem cell transplant from an unrelated donor, so the T cells may come from the graft donor. Some clones in this sample may be carry-over from other donors' samples. The sample here was PBMCs, taken 100 days after allogeneic stem cell transplant. The rearrangement uses TRBV4-2 and TRBJ1-2; D remains unclear. This CDR3 is CASSQDSSVYGYTF. DNA for the CDR3: TGTGCCAGCAGCCAAGATAGTTCCGTCTATGGCTACACCTTC.